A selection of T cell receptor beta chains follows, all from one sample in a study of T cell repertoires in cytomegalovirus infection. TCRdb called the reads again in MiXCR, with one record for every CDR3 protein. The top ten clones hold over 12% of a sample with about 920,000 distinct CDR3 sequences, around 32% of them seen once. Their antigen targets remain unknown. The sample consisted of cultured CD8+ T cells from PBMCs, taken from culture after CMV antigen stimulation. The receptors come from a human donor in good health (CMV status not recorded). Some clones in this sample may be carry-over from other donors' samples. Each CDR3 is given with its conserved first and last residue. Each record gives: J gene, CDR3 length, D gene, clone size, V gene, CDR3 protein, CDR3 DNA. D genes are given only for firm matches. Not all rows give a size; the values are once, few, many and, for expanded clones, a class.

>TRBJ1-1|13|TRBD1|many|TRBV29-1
CSVPGQLNTEAFF
TGCAGCGTTCCGGGACAGCTGAACACTGAAGCTTTCTTT
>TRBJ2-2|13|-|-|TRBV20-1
CSAPWYEGGELFF
TGCAGCGCCCCCTGGTACGAGGGCGGGGAGCTGTTTTTT
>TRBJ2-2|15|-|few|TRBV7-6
CASSLGWGGAGELFF
TGTGCCAGCAGCTTAGGATGGGGCGGTGCCGGGGAGCTGTTTTTT
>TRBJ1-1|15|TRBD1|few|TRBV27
CASSSGQVVNTEAFF
TGTGCCAGCAGTTCTGGACAGGTTGTGAACACTGAAGCTTTCTTT
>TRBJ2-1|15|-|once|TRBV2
CASSNPLGGRNEQFF
TGTGCCAGCAGTAACCCCTTAGGGGGTCGTAATGAGCAGTTCTTC
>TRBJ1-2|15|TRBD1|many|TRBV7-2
CASSRGQGAGYGYTF
TGTGCCAGCAGCCGGGGACAGGGGGCTGGCTATGGCTACACCTTC
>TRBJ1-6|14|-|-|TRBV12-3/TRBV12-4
CASSSRGRNSPLHF
TGTGCCAGCAGTTCTCGGGGCCGTAATTCACCCCTCCACTTT
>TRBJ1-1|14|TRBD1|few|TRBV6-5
CASIQQGANTEAFF
TGTGCCAGCATCCAACAGGGGGCGAACACTGAAGCTTTCTTT
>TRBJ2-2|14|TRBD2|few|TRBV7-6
CASSSTSLAGELFF
TGTGCCAGCAGCTCGACTAGCCTCGCCGGGGAGCTGTTTTTT
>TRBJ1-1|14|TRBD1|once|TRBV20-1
CSARTGEGSAEAFF
TGCAGTGCTCGGACAGGGGAAGGTTCCGCTGAAGCTTTCTTT
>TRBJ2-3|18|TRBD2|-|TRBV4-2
CASSHPGDSGESTDTQYF
TGTGCCAGCAGCCATCCCGGTGATAGCGGGGAGAGCACAGATACGCAGTATTTT
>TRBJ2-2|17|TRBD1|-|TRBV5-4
CASSFAQGISVTGELFF
TGTGCCAGCAGCTTCGCACAGGGGATAAGTGTCACCGGGGAGCTGTTTTTT
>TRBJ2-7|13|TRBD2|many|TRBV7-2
CASSVTSGYEQYF
TGTGCCAGCAGCGTAACTAGCGGGTACGAGCAGTACTTC
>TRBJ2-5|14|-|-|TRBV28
CASSLLRVEETQYF
TGTGCCAGCAGTTTATTGAGGGTAGAGGAGACCCAGTACTTC
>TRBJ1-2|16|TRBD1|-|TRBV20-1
CSASALGTESNYGYTF
TGCAGTGCTAGTGCACTCGGGACAGAATCTAACTATGGCTACACCTTC
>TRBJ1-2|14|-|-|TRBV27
CASSLSPYTYGYTF
TGTGCCAGCAGTTTATCACCCTACACCTATGGCTACACCTTC
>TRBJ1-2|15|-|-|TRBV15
CATSRLTEKNYGYTF
TGTGCCACCAGTAGACTCACGGAGAAAAACTATGGCTACACCTTC
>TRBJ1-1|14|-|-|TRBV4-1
CASSQDLGYGEAFF
TGCGCCAGCAGCCAAGATTTAGGGTATGGTGAAGCTTTCTTT
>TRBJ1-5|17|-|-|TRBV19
CASSISIWATSNQPQHF
TGTGCCAGTAGTATTAGCATTTGGGCTACTAGCAATCAGCCCCAGCATTTT
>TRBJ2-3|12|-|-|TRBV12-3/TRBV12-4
CASRPLTDTQYF
TGTGCCAGCAGGCCCCTCACAGATACGCAGTATTTT
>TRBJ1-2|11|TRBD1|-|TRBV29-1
CSDRDRHGYTF
TGCAGCGACCGGGACAGACATGGCTACACCTTC
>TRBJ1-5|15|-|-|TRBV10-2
CASSDGRYSNQPQHF
TGCGCCAGCAGCGACGGACGATATAGCAATCAGCCCCAGCATTTT
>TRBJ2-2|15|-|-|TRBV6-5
CASSTDPRNTGELFF
TGTGCCAGCAGTACTGACCCACGGAACACCGGGGAGCTGTTTTTT
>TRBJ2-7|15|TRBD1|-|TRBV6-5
CASSEDRGQSYEQYF
TGTGCCAGCAGTGAGGACAGGGGGCAATCCTACGAGCAGTACTTC
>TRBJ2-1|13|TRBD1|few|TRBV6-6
CASSEDRSGEQFF
TGTGCCAGCAGTGAGGACAGGTCGGGTGAGCAGTTCTTC
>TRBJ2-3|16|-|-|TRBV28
CASSPPGADVTDTQYF
TGTGCCAGCAGTCCCCCGGGGGCTGACGTCACAGATACGCAGTATTTT
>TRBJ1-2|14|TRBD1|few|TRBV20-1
CSASIQGAGYGYTF
TGCAGTGCTAGCATACAGGGGGCAGGCTATGGCTACACCTTC
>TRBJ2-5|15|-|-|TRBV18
CASSSAGTVQETQYF
TGTGCCAGCTCATCGGCCGGGACCGTCCAAGAGACCCAGTACTTC
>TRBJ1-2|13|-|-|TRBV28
CASSQDAFGGYTF
TGTGCCAGCAGTCAGGACGCCTTTGGGGGCTACACCTTC
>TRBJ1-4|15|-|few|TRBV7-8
CASSPWGRANEKLFF
TGTGCCAGCAGCCCGTGGGGCAGGGCTAATGAAAAACTGTTTTTT
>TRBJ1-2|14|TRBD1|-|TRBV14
CASSPRDREFGYTF
TGTGCCAGCAGCCCGAGGGACAGGGAATTCGGCTACACCTTC
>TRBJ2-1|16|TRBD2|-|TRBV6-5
CASSYSGTTSYNEQFF
TGTGCCAGCAGTTACTCGGGGACTACCAGCTACAATGAGCAGTTCTTC
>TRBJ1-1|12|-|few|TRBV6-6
CASILQNTEAFF
TGTGCCAGCATTTTACAGAACACTGAAGCTTTCTTT
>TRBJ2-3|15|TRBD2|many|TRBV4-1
CASSQVAGGPDTQYF
TGTGCCAGCAGCCAAGTAGCGGGGGGGCCAGATACGCAGTATTTT
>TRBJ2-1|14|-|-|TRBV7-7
CASSLVPGGKEQFF
TGTGCTAGCAGCTTAGTTCCAGGAGGAAAGGAGCAGTTCTTC